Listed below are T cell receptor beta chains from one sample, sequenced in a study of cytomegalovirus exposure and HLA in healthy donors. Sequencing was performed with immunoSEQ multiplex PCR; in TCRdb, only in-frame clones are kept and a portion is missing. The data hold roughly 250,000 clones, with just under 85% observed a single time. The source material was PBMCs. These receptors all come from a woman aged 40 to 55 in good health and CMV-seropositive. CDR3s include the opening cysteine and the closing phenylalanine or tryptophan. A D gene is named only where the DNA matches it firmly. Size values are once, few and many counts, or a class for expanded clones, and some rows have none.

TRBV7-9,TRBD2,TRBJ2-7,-,TGTGCCAGCAGCTTAGTGACTAGCGGGAGGCCCGAGCAGTACTTC,CASSLVTSGRPEQYF
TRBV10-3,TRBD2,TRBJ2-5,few,TGTGCCATTGGGATGACTAGCGGGAGAGTTTTCCAAGAGACCCAGTACTTC,CAIGMTSGRVFQETQYF
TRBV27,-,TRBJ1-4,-,TGTGCCAGCACCTCCGGGGGGAATGAAAAACTGTTTTTT,CASTSGGNEKLFF
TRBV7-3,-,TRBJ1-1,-,TGTGCCAGCAGCTCGTACAGGGAAACTGAAGCTTTCTTT,CASSSYRETEAFF
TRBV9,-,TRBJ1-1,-,TGTGCCAGCAGCGTAGGGGGCGGATTCACTGAAGCTTTCTTT,CASSVGGGFTEAFF
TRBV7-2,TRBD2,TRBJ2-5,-,TGTGCCAGCAGATCCCGACTAGCGGGAGTATCGGTAGAGACCCAGTACTTC,CASRSRLAGVSVETQYF
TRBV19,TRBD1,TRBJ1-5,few,TGTGCCAGTAGTACCGGACAGGGGTATCAGCCCCAGCATTTT,CASSTGQGYQPQHF
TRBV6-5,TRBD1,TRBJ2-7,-,TGTGCCAGCTCAGGAACAGGGGGCATCTACGAGCAGTACTTC,CASSGTGGIYEQYF
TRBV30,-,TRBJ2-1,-,TGTGCCTGGAGTTATCTAATCGGTATAAATGAGCAGTTCTTC,CAWSYLIGINEQFF
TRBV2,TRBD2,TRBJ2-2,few,TGTGCCAGCAGGGGGACTAGTGCGAACACCGGGGAGCTGTTTTTT,CASRGTSANTGELFF
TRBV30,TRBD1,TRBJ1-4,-,TGTGCCTGGGAGCCCGGGACAGTTGATGCAACTAATGAAAAACTGTTTTTT,CAWEPGTVDATNEKLFF
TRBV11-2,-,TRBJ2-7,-,TGTGCCAGCAGCTTGTGGGCAGGGGACCACGAGCAGTACTTC,CASSLWAGDHEQYF
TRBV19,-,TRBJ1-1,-,TGTGCCAGTAGTATAGGCAGGGGAAGAGGAACTGAAGCTTTCTTT,CASSIGRGRGTEAFF
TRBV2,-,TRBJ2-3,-,TGTGCCAGCAGCGAGGCCCTGGTCGGAGATACGCAGTATTTT,CASSEALVGDTQYF
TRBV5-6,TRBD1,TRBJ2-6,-,TGTGCCAGCAGCTTGTACATGCGACAGGGTAGCTCTGGGGCCAACGTCCTGACTTTC,CASSLYMRQGSSGANVLTF
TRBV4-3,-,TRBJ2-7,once,TGCGCCAGCAGCCGAGGATACTTCCCTCCCTCCTACGAGCAGTACTTC,CASSRGYFPPSYEQYF
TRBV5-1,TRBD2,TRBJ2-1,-,TGCGCCAGCAGCTTGCCGCTAGCGGGAGACCACCGGCAGTTCTTC,CASSLPLAGDHRQFF
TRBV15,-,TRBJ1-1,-,TGTGCCACCAGCAGAGACACAGGGAACACTGAAGCTTTCTTT,CATSRDTGNTEAFF
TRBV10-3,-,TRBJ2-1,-,TGTGCCATCAGAAAGGACTCTAACAATGAGCAGTTCTTC,CAIRKDSNNEQFF
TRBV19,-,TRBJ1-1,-,TGTGCCAGTAGTATTGCGGGGGCGAACACTGAAGCTTTCTTT,CASSIAGANTEAFF